A single sample gave rise to the 18 T cell receptor beta chains below, sequenced in a study of radiation and T cells in renal cell carcinoma. Time point in this sample: blood 2 weeks post-SBRT. Treatment denoted: 15 Gy SBRT to primary tumor, nephrectomy 4 weeks later. Only in-frame clones appear in the TCRdb table, and some are missing; sequencing was by immunoSEQ multiplex PCR. This sample carries some 60,000 clones, 70% to 80% of them seen once, and the ten largest clones take under 7%. The sample in question was blood, obtained from a patient whose treatment included radiotherapy and nephrectomy. The receptor set was obtained from a man in his fifties or sixties with renal cell carcinoma.

This chain uses TRBV14 with TRBJ1-1; a possible D gene is TRBD1 (6 bases). Per the germline V gene, CDR1 is SGHDN and CDR2 is FVKESK. The CDR3 sequence is 13 residues long. V lost 3 bases to trimming and J lost 7 bases, with 12 bases between them. The CDR3 region is CASSHRRGGEAFF. For the CDR3, the DNA is TGTGCCAGCAGCCACCGAAGGGGGGGTGAAGCTTTCTTT.

The rearrangement uses TRBV7-8 and TRBJ1-2; D gene uncertain. Trimming left V 1 base short and J 4 bases short, with 16 bases between. Germline assignment: CDR1 SGHVS and CDR2 FQNEAQ. This CDR3 is 16 amino acids long. The CDR3 here is CASSLVAGVYGYGYTF. CDR3 in DNA: TGTGCCAGCAGCTTAGTGGCCGGGGTTTATGGCTATGGCTACACCTTC.

Here the CDR3 reads CASNPGLAGADTQYF. CDR3 nucleotides: TGTGCCAGCAACCCGGGACTAGCGGGGGCAGATACGCAGTATTTT. The chain has TRBV5-6 and TRBJ2-3; 14 bases match TRBD2. CDR3 length equals 15 residues. CDR1 and CDR2 from the germline V gene are SGHDT and YYEEEE. Trimming cost V 6 bases and J 4 bases; bases outside gene matches: 4.

The chain combines TRBV30 with TRBJ1-5; unclear D gene. CDR1 and CDR2 from the germline V gene are GTSNPN and SVGIG (reference sequence). The CDR3 totals 14 residues. Trimming took off 2 bases at V and 6 bases at J, with 14 bases between the two ends. Here the CDR3 reads CAWSPGLEGQPQHF. The CDR3 DNA reads as TGTGCCTGGAGTCCCGGCCTCGAGGGTCAGCCCCAGCATTTT.

This rearrangement joins TRBV11-1 to TRBJ2-1; 8 positions match TRBD1. CDR1 SGHAT and CDR2 FQDESV come from the germline V gene (reference sequence). This CDR3 contains 16 residues. Unmatched junction bases numbered 9, after V lost 4 bases and J lost 4 bases. The CDR3 DNA reads as TGTGCCAGCAGCTCCCGGGACAGGTTAACTTACAATGAGCAGTTCTTC. Its translation: CASSSRDRLTYNEQFF.

This chain connects TRBV6-6 to TRBJ2-1, with D possibly matching TRBD2 (6 bases). Germline V gene data show CDR1 as MNHNY and CDR2 as SVGAGI (reference sequence). The CDR3 is made up of 14 amino acids. The ends were cut back, 2 bases at V and 7 bases at J, with 12 bases in the middle. In DNA form, the CDR3 reads TGTGCCAGCAGTTACCGCGGGGCTCATAATGAGCAGTTCTTC. Its protein is CASSYRGAHNEQFF.

The chain couples TRBV20-1 to TRBJ2-1; no clear D gene. CDR3 length: 10 residues. The V gene lost 1 base and the J gene lost 14 bases, with 9 bases spanning the gap. The germline CDR1 and CDR2 sequences are DFQATT and SNEGSKA (reference sequence). The CDR3 DNA follows: TGCAGTGCTAGAGGGGGTGTAGAGTTCTTC. It yields the protein CSARGGVEFF.

The rearrangement links TRBV19 to TRBJ1-1, with D maybe TRBD1 (6 bases). Germline CDR1 reads LNHDA; CDR2 reads SQIVND (reference sequence). V dropped 5 bases and J dropped 6 bases, with 16 bases sitting between them. The CDR3 has 14 residues. For the CDR3, the DNA is TGTGCCAGTAGTTTACAGGGCCCTTCCGCTGAAGCTTTCTTT. Translating gives CASSLQGPSAEAFF.

V gene TRBV15 combines with J gene TRBJ2-1; the D is unclear. The V gene lost 0 bases and the J gene lost 4 bases, with 10 bases spanning the gap. This CDR3 is 15 amino acids long. Germline V gives CDR1 LNHNV, CDR2 YYDKDF (reference sequence). The CDR3 spells CATSRDPTSYNEQFF. The CDR3 DNA is TGTGCCACCAGCAGAGACCCCACCTCATACAATGAGCAGTTCTTC.

Notes on this clone: It may be a read error: a sequence one base away is much more abundant. V usage is TRBV6-5 and J usage is TRBJ1-1; no clear D. V lost 2 bases, J lost 3 bases, and 4 bases lay in between. Germline CDR1 is MNHEY and CDR2 is SVGAGI. The CDR3 has 12 amino acids. In DNA form, the CDR3 reads TGTGCCAGCAGTTACGGGGACACTGAAGCTTTCTTT. Protein: CASSYGDTEAFF.

The chain links TRBV5-5 to TRBJ1-6; TRBD1 agrees at 7 bases. Germline lookup yields CDR1 SGHKS and CDR2 YYEKEE (reference sequence). This CDR3 is 15 amino acids long. V trimming: 5 bases; J trimming: 6 bases; junction bases outside the gene matches: 8. CDR3 residues: CASRPRGLGNSPLHF. The CDR3 bases are TGTGCCAGCAGACCCAGGGGGTTAGGTAATTCACCCCTCCACTTT.

The chain has TRBV19 and TRBJ1-1, with D tentatively TRBD1 (6 bases). V was clipped by 6 bases and J by 7 bases, with 18 bases between them. The CDR3 consists of 14 residues. Per the germline V gene, CDR1 is LNHDA and CDR2 is SQIVND (reference sequence). For the CDR3, the DNA is TGTGCCAGTAGCCTGACAGGCTATCCAGGTGAAGCTTTCTTT. This sequence encodes CASSLTGYPGEAFF.

The chain combines TRBV27 with TRBJ2-7, with no clear D. The CDR3 loop spans 14 amino acids. CDR1 and CDR2 (germline): MNHEY, SMNVEV (reference sequence). Trimming shortened V by 2 bases and J by 3 bases, and 11 bases separated the two germline ends. In nucleotides, the CDR3 is TGTGCCAGCAGTTTAGGCAGGAGAAACTACGAGCAGTACTTC. This encodes CASSLGRRNYEQYF.

The chain has TRBV30 and TRBJ1-4; 7 bases are a match to TRBD1. With V trimmed by 4 bases and J by 0 bases, 2 bases remained unmatched. This CDR3 comprises 14 residues. CDR1 and CDR2 from the germline V gene are GTSNPN and SVGIG (reference sequence). The CDR3: CAWKGTATNEKLFF. The CDR3 DNA is TGTGCCTGGAAGGGGACAGCAACTAATGAAAAACTGTTTTTT.

The V and J genes are TRBV7-2 and TRBJ2-1, with 7 bases aligning to TRBD2. This CDR3 is built from 15 residues. Per germline, CDR1 SGHTA and CDR2 FQGNSA. J was trimmed by 8 bases and V by 5 bases; bases with no gene match: 12. CDR3 region: CASSQGGREFDEQFF. The DNA of the CDR3 is TGTGCCAGCAGCCAAGGCGGGCGGGAGTTCGATGAGCAGTTCTTC.

In its sample, this clone ranks as medium-sized. The chain carries TRBV7-9 and TRBJ2-7, with D perhaps TRBD1 or TRBD2 (5 bases each). Trimming cost V 6 bases and J 0 bases, with 15 bases left between them. There are 15 residues in the CDR3. The germline gives CDR1 SEHNR, CDR2 FQNEAQ (reference sequence). The DNA of the CDR3 is TGTGCCAGCAGTGACTGGGCAGGGAGCTCCTACGAGCAGTACGTC. Amino acids: CASSDWAGSSYEQYV.

The chain carries TRBV6-5 and TRBJ2-3, with 8 bases fitting TRBD1. Germline-derived CDR1 and CDR2 are MNHEY and SVGAGI. V shed 0 bases and J 6 bases; nucleotides not matched to a gene: 8. This CDR3 is built from 16 residues. CDR3 residues: CASSYSRAGGRDTQYF. CDR3 in DNA: TGTGCCAGCAGTTACTCGAGGGCAGGGGGCAGGGATACGCAGTATTTT.

This chain connects TRBV6-5 to TRBJ1-4, with D unclear. With 6 bases removed from V and 3 bases from J, the gap between germline ends came to 14 bases. Germline values: CDR1 MNHEY, CDR2 SVGAGI. This CDR3 comprises 15 residues. The CDR3 loop is CASRKARRPNEKLFF. The CDR3 nucleotides read TGTGCCAGCAGGAAAGCACGCCGGCCTAATGAAAAACTGTTTTTT.